The 2 T cell receptor beta chains given below trace back to one sample, sequenced in a study of blood T cell repertoires in COVID-19. Repertoires were generated with immunoSEQ multiplex PCR, while TCRdb's copy carries only in-frame clones and drops some. Of under 80,000 clones in the sample, 88% were seen once. The material sequenced was peripheral blood. These receptors came from a human donor in a cohort sampled during active COVID-19.

This chain joins TRBV6-5 and TRBJ2-3, with a tentative D call TRBD2 (8 bases). V was clipped by 4 bases and J by 4 bases, with 18 bases between them. The CDR3 sequence is 16 residues long. Germline loops: CDR1 MNHEY, CDR2 SVGAGI. The CDR3 DNA reads TGTGCCAGCAGTTCAGGGGGGACTAGAGAGGCAGATACGCAGTATTTT. Encoded protein: CASSSGGTREADTQYF.

To note about this clone: One end of the junction is discordant with germline, which a read error may explain. Additional DNA sequences in this sample encode the identical CDR3. The V gene is TRBV12-3 or TRBV12-4, the J gene TRBJ1-4; no reliable D call. The CDR3 sequence is 13 residues long. Here the CDR3 reads CASSPPSNEKLFF. In DNA form, the CDR3 reads TGCGCCAGCAGCCCCCCGAGTAATGAAAAACTGTTTTTT.